This T cell receptor beta chain was profiled in a study of blood T cell repertoires in COVID-19. TCRdb's copy holds only in-frame clones and misses some; the assay was immunoSEQ multiplex PCR. The sample consists of 250,000 or so clones, about 91% of them appearing once. The sample comprised PBMCs or T cells enriched from blood (not recorded which). The sequence was collected from a man aged 40-55 years who had been exposed to COVID-19.

CDR3 loop: CASGFSGGPTNEKLFF. As DNA, the CDR3 is TGTGCTAGTGGTTTCTCTGGGGGCCCAACTAATGAAAAACTGTTTTTT. This chain links TRBV12-5 with TRBJ1-4; TRBD1 is a possible D gene (6 bases). Germline values: CDR1 LGHNT, CDR2 FRNRAP. Trimming shortened V by 3 bases and J by 0 bases, and 11 bases separated the two germline ends. The CDR3 has 16 residues. Filled out from reference TRBV12-5 and TRBJ1-4, the complete variable domain reads DARVTQTPRHKVTEMGQEVTMRCQPILGHNTVFWYRQTMMQGLELLAYFRNRAPLDDSGMPKDRFSAEMPDATLATLKIQPSEPRDSAVYFCASGFSGGPTNEKLFFGSGTQLSVL.